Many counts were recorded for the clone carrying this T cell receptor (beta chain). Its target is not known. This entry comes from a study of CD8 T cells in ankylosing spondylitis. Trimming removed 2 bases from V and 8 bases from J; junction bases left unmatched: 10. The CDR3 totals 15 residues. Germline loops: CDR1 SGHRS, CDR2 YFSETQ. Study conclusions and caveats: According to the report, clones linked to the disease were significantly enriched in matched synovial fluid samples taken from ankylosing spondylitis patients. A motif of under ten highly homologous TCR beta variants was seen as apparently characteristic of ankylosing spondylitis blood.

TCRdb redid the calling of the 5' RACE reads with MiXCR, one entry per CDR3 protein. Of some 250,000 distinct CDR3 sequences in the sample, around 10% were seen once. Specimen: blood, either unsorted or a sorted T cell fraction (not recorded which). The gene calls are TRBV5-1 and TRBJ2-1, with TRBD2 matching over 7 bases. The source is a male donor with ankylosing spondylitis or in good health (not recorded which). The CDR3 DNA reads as TGCGCCAGCAGCTTCGGACTAGGAGGTGCCCATGAGCAGTTCTTC. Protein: CASSFGLGGAHEQFF.